Listed below are T cell receptor beta chains from one sample, sequenced in a study of human T cells and chemical hapten exposure. TCRdb analysed the RACE reads with MiXCR anew, one entry per CDR3 protein. The sample includes fewer than 100,000 distinct CDR3 sequences, roughly a tenth of them seen just once. The source material was whole blood, sampled in connection with sensitization to the hapten diphenylcyclopropenone (DPC). These receptors all stem from a woman in her 40s with alopecia areata. Some clones in this sample may be carry-over from other donors' samples. Both conserved end residues are part of each CDR3. The order of the fields is CDR3 DNA, CDR3 protein, V gene, D gene, clone size, J gene. The D gene is left open where the match is weak. Clone size is given for some rows only: seen once, a few or many times, or a class if the clone is expanded.

cdr3_nt: TGTGCCAGCAGCTTGATCGGACTAGCGGGAGGGCCGTCCTACAATGAGCAGTTCTTC
cdr3_aa: CASSLIGLAGGPSYNEQFF
v_call: TRBV5-4
d_call: TRBD2
clone_size: many
j_call: TRBJ2-1

cdr3_nt: TGTGCCAGCAGCTTAAATGCAGCCACCTACGAGCAGTACTTC
cdr3_aa: CASSLNAATYEQYF
v_call: TRBV11-1
d_call: NA
clone_size: NA
j_call: TRBJ2-7

cdr3_nt: TGTGCCAGCAGTTCAAGGGGAAATGAGCAGTTCTTC
cdr3_aa: CASSSRGNEQFF
v_call: TRBV6-2/TRBV6-3
d_call: NA
clone_size: many
j_call: TRBJ2-1

cdr3_nt: TGTGCCAGCAGCCCTAGCGGGATGGATACGCAGTATTTT
cdr3_aa: CASSPSGMDTQYF
v_call: TRBV3-1
d_call: TRBD2
clone_size: NA
j_call: TRBJ2-3

cdr3_nt: TGCAGTGCTAGAGATCCCGCCCCGGGCAATCAGCCCCAGCATTTT
cdr3_aa: CSARDPAPGNQPQHF
v_call: TRBV20-1
d_call: NA
clone_size: few
j_call: TRBJ1-5

cdr3_nt: TGCGCCAGCAGCCAGGACATGTCCTACGAGCAGTACTTC
cdr3_aa: CASSQDMSYEQYF
v_call: TRBV4-1
d_call: NA
clone_size: NA
j_call: TRBJ2-7

cdr3_nt: TGTGCCAGCAGACCCGGGACTAGCTTTGAGACCCAGTACTTC
cdr3_aa: CASRPGTSFETQYF
v_call: TRBV12-3/TRBV12-4
d_call: TRBD2
clone_size: few
j_call: TRBJ2-5

cdr3_nt: TGTGCCAGCAGCAAAGCGAGCCTAGCGGAGGACTACGAGCAGTACTTC
cdr3_aa: CASSKASLAEDYEQYF
v_call: TRBV21-1
d_call: NA
clone_size: few
j_call: TRBJ2-7

cdr3_nt: TGTGCCAGCAGCCAAGATGCGGGCGGGAGCGGTCGGGGAGAGACCCAGTACTTC
cdr3_aa: CASSQDAGGSGRGETQYF
v_call: TRBV4-2
d_call: TRBD2
clone_size: NA
j_call: TRBJ2-5

cdr3_nt: TGCAGTGCTAGAGATCGCACAGGGGGCCTATGGTATGGCTACACCTTC
cdr3_aa: CSARDRTGGLWYGYTF
v_call: TRBV20-1
d_call: TRBD1
clone_size: many
j_call: TRBJ1-2

cdr3_nt: TGTGCCAGCAGCGTGAGACAGGGGCGAGGCAATGAGCAGTTCTTC
cdr3_aa: CASSVRQGRGNEQFF
v_call: TRBV9
d_call: TRBD1
clone_size: many
j_call: TRBJ2-1

cdr3_nt: TGTGCCAGCAGAACTAGACACCAAGAGACCCAGTACTTC
cdr3_aa: CASRTRHQETQYF
v_call: TRBV6-2/TRBV6-3
d_call: NA
clone_size: few
j_call: TRBJ2-5

cdr3_nt: TGTGCCAGCAGCTTGGTGGGGAGTAACACTGAAGCTTTCTTT
cdr3_aa: CASSLVGSNTEAFF
v_call: TRBV5-4
d_call: NA
clone_size: many
j_call: TRBJ1-1

cdr3_nt: TGTGCCAGCAGCTTGGGACGAAGCACCGGGGAGCTGTTTTTT
cdr3_aa: CASSLGRSTGELFF
v_call: TRBV11-3
d_call: NA
clone_size: NA
j_call: TRBJ2-2

cdr3_nt: TGTGCCAGCAGCTTAGGGAACCCGTCCTACAATGAGCAGTTCTTC
cdr3_aa: CASSLGNPSYNEQFF
v_call: TRBV7-2
d_call: NA
clone_size: NA
j_call: TRBJ2-1

cdr3_nt: TGCAGCGTCGTCAGGGGACCTACCTACGAGCAGTACTTC
cdr3_aa: CSVVRGPTYEQYF
v_call: TRBV29-1
d_call: NA
clone_size: many
j_call: TRBJ2-7

cdr3_nt: TGTGCCAGCACTTCGGTGGGCCCCCTGAGGGATGAGCAGTTCTTC
cdr3_aa: CASTSVGPLRDEQFF
v_call: TRBV28
d_call: NA
clone_size: NA
j_call: TRBJ2-1

cdr3_nt: TGTGCCAGCAGCTTAGCGGGGACTAGCGTCTACGAGCAGTACTTC
cdr3_aa: CASSLAGTSVYEQYF
v_call: TRBV7-2
d_call: TRBD2
clone_size: many
j_call: TRBJ2-7

cdr3_nt: TGTGCCAGCAGGGGACAGACTTTCACTGGGGCCAACGTCCTGACTTTC
cdr3_aa: CASRGQTFTGANVLTF
v_call: TRBV7-9
d_call: TRBD1
clone_size: many
j_call: TRBJ2-6

cdr3_nt: TGTGCCAGCAGTTTGTCGACGGTCTGGTTCTTC
cdr3_aa: CASSLSTVWFF
v_call: TRBV28
d_call: NA
clone_size: many
j_call: TRBJ2-1

cdr3_nt: TGTGCCAGCAGACCGACGGCGGGGGGCGAGCAGTACTTC
cdr3_aa: CASRPTAGGEQYF
v_call: TRBV6-6
d_call: TRBD2
clone_size: many
j_call: TRBJ2-7

cdr3_nt: TGCGCCAGCAGCCCGCAGATTTTGAGGGGGCCTGGGGCCAACGTCCTGACTTTC
cdr3_aa: CASSPQILRGPGANVLTF
v_call: TRBV5-1
d_call: TRBD1
clone_size: NA
j_call: TRBJ2-6